The 27 T cell receptor beta chains reported below all come from one sample, sequenced in a study of blood T cell repertoires in COVID-19 (TCRdb year 2020). To prepare the library, the immunoSEQ multiplex PCR assay was applied. Held by TCRdb, this immuneACCESS table contains in-frame sequences only and omits some clones. Under half of the omission traces to an unresolved V gene where checked; the cause of the rest is unknown. The sample has more than 250,000 clones on record, approximately 87% of them singletons. The top ten clones comprise 4.6% of the sample. Sequenced: peripheral blood. Receptor source: a man in his fifties or sixties who had recovered from COVID-19.

The gene calls are TRBV27 and TRBJ1-6; weak D call: TRBD1 (6 bases). The CDR3 is made up of 13 amino acids. V was trimmed by 8 bases and J by 7 bases, leaving 12 bases between them. Germline values: CDR1 MNHEY, CDR2 SMNVEV (reference sequence). The chain's CDR3 is CASGTGHNSPLHF. The CDR3 nucleotides are TGTGCCAGCGGAACAGGGCACAATTCACCCCTCCACTTT.

The rearrangement joins TRBV5-1 to TRBJ2-2; no clear D. The CDR3 is 11 amino acids. V dropped 2 bases and J dropped 7 bases, with 3 bases sitting between them. Germline V lookup: CDR1 SGHRS, CDR2 YFSETQ. The CDR3 DNA reads as TGCGCCAGCAGCTTTCTCGGGGAGCTGTTTTTT. It codes for CASSFLGELFF.

The rearrangement uses TRBV5-4 and TRBJ2-7; 10 bases are shared with TRBD1. Unmatched junction bases numbered 9, after V lost 6 bases and J lost 0 bases. This CDR3 has 16 residues. CDR1 SGHNT and CDR2 YYREEE come from the germline V gene (reference sequence). In DNA, the CDR3 is TGTGCCAGCACCCCGCAGGGACAGGGGAGCTCCTACGAGCAGTACTTC. Translating gives CASTPQGQGSSYEQYF.

V usage is TRBV11-2 and J usage is TRBJ2-4, with 7 bases fitting TRBD1. There are 16 residues in the CDR3. The germline CDR1 and CDR2 sequences are SGHAT and FQNNGV. J gave up 0 bases and V 5 bases, and 7 bases lay outside the gene matches. CDR3 sequence reads: CASSRTGVVAKNIQYF. The DNA of the CDR3 is TGTGCCAGCAGCCGAACAGGGGTAGTAGCCAAAAACATTCAGTACTTC.

V and J are TRBV5-8 and TRBJ2-5; D is perhaps TRBD1 (5 bases). Germline V lookup: CDR1 SGHTS, CDR2 YDEGEE. This CDR3 has 14 residues. V lost 0 bases to trimming and J lost 2 bases, with 8 bases between them. CDR3 bases: TGTGCCAGCAGCTTGGGACAGAGACAAGAGACCCAGTACTTC. Its protein product is CASSLGQRQETQYF.

The chain has TRBV3-1 (or the pseudogene TRBV3-2) and TRBJ2-5; 12 bases map to TRBD2. The ends lost 7 bases at V and 2 bases at J; junction bases unmatched: 5. The CDR3 is made up of 15 amino acids. Germline CDR1 reads LGHDT; CDR2 reads YNNKEL (reference sequence). Written as DNA, the CDR3 is TGTGCCAGCACTACTGGACTAGCGGGGCAAGAGACCCAGTACTTC. This gives the protein CASTTGLAGQETQYF.

This chain joins TRBV7-2 and TRBJ2-5; 7 positions match TRBD1. V was pared by 5 bases and J by 3 bases, with 9 bases of the junction left unmatched. The CDR3 is made up of 15 amino acids. The germline CDR1 and CDR2 sequences are SGHTA and FQGNSA. CDR3 sequence (DNA): TGTGCCAGCAGCCAAAGACAGGGAAGGGAAGAGACCCAGTACTTC. Its protein product is CASSQRQGREETQYF.

The table lists this clone with a count of one. The chain couples TRBV20-1 to TRBJ1-1, with TRBD1 as a possible D gene (6 bases). The ends were cut back, 4 bases at V and 11 bases at J, with 11 bases in the middle. CDR1 is DFQATT, CDR2 SNEGSKA, per germline (reference sequence). The CDR3 consists of 10 residues. CDR3 DNA: TGCAGTGCTAACGACAGGTTGGCTTTCTTT. This gives the protein CSANDRLAFF.

The chain employs TRBV5-6 and TRBJ1-1, with D maybe TRBD1 (6 bases). CDR3 length: 16 amino acids. Per the germline V gene, CDR1 is SGHDT and CDR2 is YYEEEE. Trimming cost V 4 bases and J 0 bases, with 16 bases left between them. CDR3 amino acids: CASSTWGLDMNTEAFF. CDR3 nucleotides: TGTGCCAGCAGCACCTGGGGGCTTGATATGAACACTGAAGCTTTCTTT.

V gene TRBV6-7 combines with J gene TRBJ2-4, with TRBD2 identical over 8 bases. TRBV6-7 is designated an ORF whose function remains uncertain. V trimming: 2 bases; J trimming: 4 bases; junction bases outside the gene matches: 13. This CDR3 has 18 amino acids. The CDR3 nucleotides are TGTGCCAGCAGTTACACCCAAACCCCGACTAGCGAAAAAAACATTCAGTACTTC. Its protein product is CASSYTQTPTSEKNIQYF.

This sequence joins TRBV25-1 and TRBJ1-4; 9 bases are shared with TRBD1. Looked up from germline, CDR1 is MGHDK and CDR2 is SYGVNS. The CDR3 consists of 15 residues. The junction had 8 bases not matched to a gene; V was cut back by 5 bases and J by 7 bases. The CDR3 region is CASSPGTGLGEKLFF. In nucleotides, the CDR3 is TGTGCCAGCAGTCCGGGGACAGGGTTGGGTGAAAAACTGTTTTTT.

This clone was seen only once. V and J are TRBV9 and TRBJ2-7, with 9 bases lining up with TRBD2. The CDR3 sequence is 14 residues long. The V gene end was trimmed by 2 bases and the J gene end by 7 bases; junction bases not matched to a gene: 7. From germline, CDR1 is SGDLS and CDR2 YYNGEE. The CDR3, as DNA: TGTGCCAGCAGCGTTAGCGGGGGCCCGCGGGAGCAGTACTTC. This gives the protein CASSVSGGPREQYF.

The chain employs TRBV27 and TRBJ1-1; TRBD1 is a possible D gene (6 bases). CDR3 length equals 13 residues. The V gene's germline CDR1 is MNHEY and CDR2 SMNVEV (reference sequence). The V and J ends lost 8 bases and 2 bases respectively, with 12 bases between them. DNA for the CDR3: TGTGCCAGCCTGGGGGGGGCTAACACTGAAGCTTTCTTT. Translation gives CASLGGANTEAFF.

This clone was seen just once. V usage is TRBV9 and J usage is TRBJ2-3; tentatively, D is TRBD2 (5 bases). V dropped 0 bases and J dropped 4 bases, with 15 bases sitting between them. This CDR3 region has 16 residues. CDR1 and CDR2 from the germline V gene are SGDLS and YYNGEE. In DNA form, the CDR3 reads TGTGCCAGCAGCGTAGCGGTGCGGCTAGCACCAGATACGCAGTATTTT. Its protein is CASSVAVRLAPDTQYF.

V is TRBV29-1 and J is TRBJ2-2; no clear D. Germline values: CDR1 SQVTM, CDR2 ANQGSEA. The CDR3 contains 13 residues. V was pared by 3 bases and J by 6 bases, with 11 bases between. CDR3 region: CSVEADSAGELFF. CDR3 coding DNA: TGCAGCGTTGAGGCAGACTCGGCCGGGGAGCTGTTTTTT.

CDR3 DNA: TGTGCCAGCTCACCGAAGGACAGGGTGGCCTACAATGAGCAGTTCTTC. Translated: CASSPKDRVAYNEQFF. This sequence joins TRBV18 and TRBJ2-1; 8 bases line up with TRBD1. The CDR3 sequence is 16 residues long. The junction had 6 bases not matched to a gene; V was cut back by 3 bases and J by 2 bases. CDR1 KGHSH and CDR2 LQKENI come from the germline V gene.

The chain combines TRBV7-5 with TRBJ1-5; the table calls TRBD1, which could not be checked here. TRBV7-5 is classified as a pseudogene. CDR3 length: 11 residues. Here the CDR3 DNA reads TGTGTCAGAAGCTTAAACAGCAGGCAGCATTTT. Its protein is CVRSLNSRQHF.

The rearrangement uses TRBV6-5 and TRBJ2-1; no reliable D call. The CDR3 sequence is 14 residues long. Germline CDR1 reads MNHEY; CDR2 reads SVGAGI. Trimming removed 0 bases from V and 10 bases from J, with 13 bases in between. CDR3 sequence reads: CASSYSNTAREQFF. DNA of the CDR3: TGTGCCAGCAGTTACTCGAACACAGCCCGAGAGCAGTTCTTC.

The V gene is TRBV27, the J gene TRBJ2-6; D is perhaps TRBD1 (6 bases). V lost 1 base, J lost 4 bases, and 17 bases lay in between. The germline gives CDR1 MNHEY, CDR2 SMNVEV (reference sequence). The CDR3 has 18 amino acids. The CDR3 nucleotides read TGTGCCAGCAGTTTATTTGCGGTAGCAGGGGCCGGGGCCAACGTCCTGACTTTC. This encodes CASSLFAVAGAGANVLTF. Combining the CDR3 with reference TRBV27 and TRBJ2-6 gives the whole variable domain EAQVTQNPRYLITVTGKKLTVTCSQNMNHEYMSWYRQDPGLGLRQIYYSMNVEVTDKGDVPEGYKVSRKEKRNFPLILESPSPNQTSLYFCASSLFAVAGAGANVLTFGAGSRLTVL.

The chain joins TRBV19 to TRBJ1-5; D possibly corresponds to TRBD1 (5 bases). The germline V gene encodes CDR1 LNHDA and CDR2 SQIVND (reference sequence). Trimming took 6 bases from V and 5 from J, leaving 20 bases between them. CDR3 length: 16 amino acids. CDR3 residues: CASRNDMGGTYQPQHF. The CDR3 bases are TGTGCCAGTAGAAACGACATGGGGGGGACCTATCAGCCCCAGCATTTT. Based on the CDR3 plus reference TRBV19 and TRBJ1-5, the full variable domain is DGGITQSPKYLFRKEGQNVTLSCEQNLNHDAMYWYRQDPGQGLRLIYYSQIVNDFQKGDIAEGYSVSREKKESFPLTVTSAQKNPTAFYLCASRNDMGGTYQPQHFGDGTRLSIL.

V usage is TRBV7-3 and J usage is TRBJ1-1, with D unresolved. The CDR3 totals 15 residues. Germline lookup yields CDR1 SGHTA and CDR2 FQGTGA. V was clipped by 1 base and J by 1 base, with 10 bases between them. The DNA of the CDR3 is TGTGCCAGCAGCTTAATGTTCGTTAAGAACACTGAAGCTTTCTTT. Amino acid sequence: CASSLMFVKNTEAFF.

The V call is TRBV28, the J call TRBJ2-3; 11 bases fit TRBD2. Germline-derived CDR1 and CDR2 are MDHEN and SYDVKM. The V segment lost 6 bases and the J segment 1 base; nucleotides outside the gene matches: 3. The CDR3 contains 15 residues. The CDR3 bases are TGTGCCAGCAGGACGACTAGCGGGGGCACAGATACGCAGTATTTT. Its translation: CASRTTSGGTDTQYF.

V and J are TRBV3-1 (or the pseudogene TRBV3-2) and TRBJ2-7, with a possible D match to TRBD2 (6 bases). There are 15 residues in the CDR3. The V and J ends lost 2 bases and 6 bases respectively, with 17 bases between them. Germline V gene sequence: CDR1 LGHDT, CDR2 YNNKEL (reference sequence). The CDR3 DNA is TGTGCCAGCAGCCAACTTAGCGGCGGGGTCAGCGAGCAGTACTTC. This encodes CASSQLSGGVSEQYF.

V and J are TRBV27 and TRBJ2-2; D possibly corresponds to TRBD2 (5 bases). The CDR3 runs to 14 residues. Trimming pared 7 bases from V and 7 bases from J, leaving 16 bases between. The germline CDR1 and CDR2 sequences are MNHEY and SMNVEV (reference sequence). This CDR3 reads CASTTAAGVGELFF. The CDR3 DNA follows: TGTGCCAGCACCACCGCCGCCGGGGTCGGGGAGCTGTTTTTT.

The V gene is TRBV2, the J gene TRBJ2-4; unclear D gene. The germline V and J ends were trimmed by 5 bases and 3 bases, with 5 bases remaining between them. The germline gives CDR1 SNHLY, CDR2 FYNNEI. The CDR3 runs to 12 residues. This chain's CDR3 is CASSLLKNIQYF. Written as DNA, the CDR3 is TGTGCCAGCAGTCTCCTCAAAAACATTCAGTACTTC.

In this sample, this clone turned up a few times. The V call is TRBV3-1 (or the pseudogene TRBV3-2), the J call TRBJ2-2; a weak D match, TRBD2 (5 bases). The CDR3 sequence is 15 residues long. Trimming removed 1 base at V and 1 base at J, with 7 bases between. Germline CDR1 is LGHDT and CDR2 is YNNKEL (reference sequence). The CDR3 DNA follows: TGTGCCAGCAGCCAAGGACGGGGGAACACCGGGGAGCTGTTTTTT. Translating it yields CASSQGRGNTGELFF.

The V and J genes are TRBV5-1 and TRBJ1-3; the match to TRBD1 covers 10 bases. The ends lost 6 bases at V and 5 bases at J; junction bases unmatched: 5. Per the germline V gene, CDR1 is SGHRS and CDR2 is YFSETQ. CDR3 length: 14 residues. CDR3 sequence reads: CASTPGQGRNTIYF. In DNA form, the CDR3 reads TGCGCCAGCACTCCGGGACAGGGGAGAAACACCATATATTTT. Variable domain in full (rest from reference TRBV5-1 and TRBJ1-3): KAGVTQTPRYLIKTRGQQVTLSCSPISGHRSVSWYQQTPGQGLQFLFEYFSETQRNKGNFPGRFSGRQFSNSRSEMNVSTLELGDSALYLCASTPGQGRNTIYFGEGSWLTVV.